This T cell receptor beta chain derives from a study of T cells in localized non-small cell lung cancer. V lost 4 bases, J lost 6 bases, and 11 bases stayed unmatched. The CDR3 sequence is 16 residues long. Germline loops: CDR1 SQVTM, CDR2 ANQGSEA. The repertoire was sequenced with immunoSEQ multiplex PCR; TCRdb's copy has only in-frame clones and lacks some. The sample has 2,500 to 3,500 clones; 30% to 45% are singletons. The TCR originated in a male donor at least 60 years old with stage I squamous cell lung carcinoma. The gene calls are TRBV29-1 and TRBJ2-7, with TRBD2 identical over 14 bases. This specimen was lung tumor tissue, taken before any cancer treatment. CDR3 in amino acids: CSVVPRLAGGPGEQYF. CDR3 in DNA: TGCAGCGTTGTCCCTAGACTAGCGGGAGGGCCGGGCGAGCAGTACTTC.